The 21 T cell receptor beta chains below were found in one sample sequenced in a study of blood T cell repertoires in COVID-19. The assay was immunoSEQ multiplex PCR, and TCRdb's table has in-frame clones only and misses some. The data hold 170,000 or so clones, with roughly 84% observed a single time. Sequenced: peripheral blood. The receptors were sampled from a man aged 45-65 years with active or convalescent COVID-19.

The rearrangement joins TRBV7-8 to TRBJ2-6; TRBD2 might be the D (5 bases). Germline V lookup: CDR1 SGHVS, CDR2 FQNEAQ. This CDR3 spans 17 amino acids. Trimming removed 3 bases at V and 2 bases at J, with 14 bases between. CDR3 DNA sequence: TGTGCCAGCAGCTTGGGCGGCCAGAGGGCTGGGGCCAACGTCCTGACTTTC. This gives the protein CASSLGGQRAGANVLTF.

This clone came up a few times. The chain has TRBV25-1 and TRBJ2-7; D is possibly TRBD2 (6 bases). Trimming removed 3 bases from V and 3 bases from J, with 15 bases in between. The CDR3 is 15 amino acids. Germline-derived CDR1 and CDR2 are MGHDK and SYGVNS. The CDR3 DNA reads as TGTGCCAGCAGTGATCGGGGGTATCCGGACTACGAGCAGTACTTC. Protein sequence: CASSDRGYPDYEQYF.

The rearrangement uses TRBV10-3 and TRBJ2-7; 9 bases align to TRBD1. CDR1 is ENHRY, CDR2 SYGVKD, per germline. The V and J ends lost 8 bases and 4 bases, in that order; junction bases with no gene match: 6. CDR3 length: 13 amino acids. CDR3 DNA: TGTGCCATCGCCCAGACAGGGGGGTACGAGCAGTACTTC. Translated: CAIAQTGGYEQYF.

J is TRBJ1-1 and V is TRBV10-3; no reliable D call. V was shortened by 2 bases and J by 6 bases, with 10 bases between the two germline ends. Germline-derived CDR1 and CDR2 are ENHRY and SYGVKD. The CDR3 covers 13 residues. CDR3 residues: CAISEPSGSEAFF. In DNA, the CDR3 is TGTGCCATCAGTGAGCCGAGCGGATCTGAAGCTTTCTTT.

V gene TRBV10-3 combines with J gene TRBJ1-1; a possible D gene is TRBD1 (5 bases). This CDR3 region has 14 residues. Trimming took off 2 bases at V and 1 base at J, with 8 bases between the two ends. Per the germline V gene, CDR1 is ENHRY and CDR2 is SYGVKD. The CDR3 sequence: CAISEPTENTEAFF. In DNA, the CDR3 is TGTGCCATCAGTGAGCCGACAGAGAACACTGAAGCTTTCTTT.

The J gene is TRBJ1-2, the V gene TRBV27; a possible D gene is TRBD1 (5 bases). The CDR3 sequence is 15 residues long. V shed 3 bases and J shed 4 bases, with 15 bases lying between them. CDR1 MNHEY and CDR2 SMNVEV come from the germline V gene (reference sequence). CDR3 residues: CASSFNGARSYGYTF. CDR3 nucleotide sequence: TGTGCCAGCAGTTTCAATGGGGCCAGGAGCTATGGCTACACCTTC.

There are a few counts of this clone. This sequence joins TRBV5-8 and TRBJ2-3; possible D gene TRBD2, 6 bases. Germline lookup yields CDR1 SGHTS and CDR2 YDEGEE. The CDR3 contains 15 residues. V lost 0 bases, J lost 0 bases, and 8 bases lay in between. Written as DNA, the CDR3 is TGTGCCAGCAGCTTGGAGCGGGCCAGCACAGATACGCAGTATTTT. Translating it yields CASSLERASTDTQYF.

The CDR3 DNA reads TGTGCCAGCAGGTCAGGGGGCAATCAGCCCCAGCATTTT. This sequence encodes CASRSGGNQPQHF. V usage is TRBV6-5 and J usage is TRBJ1-5, with D tentatively TRBD1 (6 bases). Trimming left V 6 bases short and J 2 bases short, with 8 bases between. This CDR3 spans 13 amino acids. Germline CDR1 MNHEY, CDR2 SVGAGI.

The V call is TRBV6-5, the J call TRBJ1-5; 9 bases are shared with TRBD1. V shed 6 bases, J shed 3 bases, and the junction held 6 bases outside the gene matches. The CDR3 contains 15 residues. From germline, CDR1 is MNHEY and CDR2 SVGAGI. The CDR3 region is CASSRTGVNNQPQHF. The CDR3 DNA is TGTGCCAGCAGCCGGACAGGGGTTAACAATCAGCCCCAGCATTTT.

The CDR3 DNA reads TGTGCCAGCAGCCTGACAGGGTCGAATTCACCCCTCCACTTT. This encodes CASSLTGSNSPLHF. The J gene is TRBJ1-6, the V gene TRBV28, with 7 bases aligning to TRBD1. The CDR3 spans 14 residues. The germline V gene has CDR1 MDHEN and CDR2 SYDVKM. V dropped 6 bases and J dropped 7; count of bases not matched to a gene: 6.

The chain combines TRBV7-9 with TRBJ2-1, with 7 bases identical to TRBD2. The CDR3 loop spans 12 amino acids. Germline CDR1 reads SEHNR; CDR2 reads FQNEAQ (reference sequence). Unmatched junction bases numbered 6, after V lost 4 bases and J lost 12 bases. The CDR3 sequence is CASSSSTGGQFF. The CDR3 DNA reads as TGTGCCAGCAGCTCTAGTACGGGGGGGCAGTTCTTC.

V usage is TRBV19 and J usage is TRBJ1-1; possible D gene TRBD1, 5 bases. Germline V gene sequence: CDR1 LNHDA, CDR2 SQIVND (reference sequence). Trimming shortened V by 5 bases and J by 0 bases, and 7 bases separated the two germline ends. CDR3 size: 13 residues. The CDR3 here is CASSPRVNTEAFF. CDR3 in DNA: TGTGCCAGTAGTCCCAGGGTGAACACTGAAGCTTTCTTT.

The CDR3, as DNA: TGTGCCAGCACCACAGGGGGCCCACACTCTGGAAACACCATATATTTT. This gives the protein CASTTGGPHSGNTIYF. This chain joins TRBV21-1 and TRBJ1-3; TRBD1 is the table's D call and was not checked against the DNA. TRBV21-1 is a documented pseudogene. The CDR3 runs 16 residues.

This chain uses TRBV24-1 with TRBJ2-2; D may be TRBD2 (6 bases). The CDR3 runs to 13 residues. Looked up from germline, CDR1 is KGHDR and CDR2 is SFDVKD. V was clipped by 10 bases and J by 0 bases, with 8 bases between them. CDR3 nucleotides: TGTGCCACGGGACTGACGAACACCGGGGAGCTGTTTTTT. Encoded protein: CATGLTNTGELFF.

The gene calls are TRBV18 and TRBJ1-3; no firm D call. CDR1 KGHSH and CDR2 LQKENI come from the germline V gene. Trimming removed 5 bases from V and 0 bases from J, with 8 bases in between. The CDR3 spans 14 residues. CDR3 sequence: CASSSENSGNTIYF. The CDR3 coding sequence is TGTGCCAGCTCAAGCGAGAACTCTGGAAACACCATATATTTT.

The V call is TRBV24-1, the J call TRBJ2-3; 10 bases align to TRBD2. The CDR3 has 16 residues. Germline CDR1 KGHDR, CDR2 SFDVKD. The J segment lost 3 bases and the V segment lost 5 bases, leaving 7 bases of the junction unmatched. CDR3 amino acids: CATSGASGSGTDTQYF. Written as DNA, the CDR3 is TGTGCCACCAGTGGGGCTAGCGGGAGCGGGACAGATACGCAGTATTTT.

The chain employs TRBV6-2 or TRBV6-3 and TRBJ1-2, with D hard to call. CDR1 MNHEY and CDR2 SVGEGT come from the germline V gene. Trimming pared 6 bases from V and 2 bases from J, leaving 10 bases between. The CDR3 sequence is 13 residues long. CDR3 sequence reads: CASSAVVNYGYTF. In DNA, the CDR3 is TGTGCCAGCAGCGCGGTAGTAAACTATGGCTACACCTTC.

The chain has TRBV24-1 and TRBJ1-5; 7 nucleotides line up with TRBD1. Per the germline V gene, CDR1 is KGHDR and CDR2 is SFDVKD. With V trimmed by 5 bases and J by 5 bases, 11 bases remained unmatched. The CDR3 length is 16 residues. CDR3 nucleotides: TGTGCCACCAGTGTACTAAGGACAGGAGCCGATCAGCCCCAGCATTTT. It encodes CATSVLRTGADQPQHF.

The chain links TRBV19 to TRBJ2-2, with 10 bases that match TRBD2. The germline V gene has CDR1 LNHDA and CDR2 SQIVND (reference sequence). The CDR3 is made up of 14 amino acids. V lost 7 bases, J lost 5 bases, and 4 bases stayed unmatched. CDR3 sequence reads: CASTLAGVTGELFF. CDR3 DNA: TGTGCCAGTACTCTAGCGGGAGTTACCGGGGAGCTGTTTTTT.

This chain links TRBV6-5 with TRBJ1-2, with TRBD1 matching over 7 bases. V trimming: 2 bases; J trimming: 2 bases; junction bases outside the gene matches: 2. Germline assignment: CDR1 MNHEY and CDR2 SVGAGI. This CDR3 is 14 amino acids long. The DNA for the CDR3 is TGTGCCAGCAGTTACGGGGGACAGAACTATGGCTACACCTTC. Protein: CASSYGGQNYGYTF.

This sequence joins TRBV14 and TRBJ2-5; 10 bases are shared with TRBD2. The CDR3 spans 18 residues. With V trimmed by 1 base and J by 1 base, 9 bases remained unmatched. Germline assignment: CDR1 SGHDN and CDR2 FVKESK. This CDR3 is CASSQVAGTSASQETQYF. CDR3 DNA sequence: TGTGCCAGCAGCCAAGTAGCCGGGACTAGCGCCTCCCAAGAGACCCAGTACTTC.